This T cell receptor (beta chain) came from a study of cytomegalovirus exposure and HLA in healthy donors (dated by TCRdb to 2016 to 2017). Regarding the complete study: An earlier analysis of approximately 550 of the donors reported approximately 300 Gb of sequence data and 117 million unique TCR beta sequences from roughly 180 million T cells. Among about 400 genotyped donors of the cohort, an average of approximately 240,000 unique TCR beta nucleotide sequences was sequenced per donor, of which roughly 17% were non-productive. In addition to the first cohort of approximately 650 subjects, a separate validation cohort of some 120 different subjects was used. Every discovery cohort repertoire had been produced on one sequencing platform. Class I and class II HLA loci were covered by the typing at four-digit resolution. An earlier analysis of approximately 630 of the donors applied high-throughput TCR beta sequencing to assess whether each TCR beta V gene segment acted as functional or pseudogenic. In a later analysis, previously published TCR beta repertoires from 550 to 750 donors were re-analyzed and high-resolution HLA genotyping was added so that TCR occurrence patterns could be studied. The study used immunosequencing to profile the T cell repertoires of several hundred subjects and linked those repertoires to cytomegalovirus serostatus. To predict cytomegalovirus infection status, the study brought together high-throughput TCR immunosequencing, statistical association of individual TCRs with disease status, and machine learning. The study was designed to test whether signatures of past pathogen exposure could be identified by cataloging public T cell receptors. Of the roughly 390 genotyped donors, 70% to 90% were placed in the genetic ancestry cluster associated with self-reported Caucasian donors. The later analysis used no new phenotypic data to find candidate immune exposures, relying instead on TCR beta sequences and their occurrence across donors. Roughly 300 gigabases of sequencing data and approximately 91 million unique TCR sequences made up an early release that covered under 750 HLA-typed donors. Donor age, sex, ethnicity and CMV serostatus were compiled together with the repertoire data. A later genetic analysis used genome-wide SNP genotypes for about three fifths of the 666 donors, treating that subset as a discovery cohort. Typing coverage differed by locus: A, B, C, DRB1 and DQB1 were typed in roughly 620-640 donors, DQA1 in approximately 520, DPA1 in 600 to 610, and DPB1 in approximately 450. Roughly 5 DR-DQ haplotypes were handled as single units for association and clustering, since linkage in the cohort was strong.

Looking up the germline V gene yields CDR1 SGHNT and CDR2 YENEEA. V is pared back by 5 bases and J by 8 bases, with 15 bases lying between the germline termini. Counted from cysteine to phenylalanine, this CDR3 has 13 amino acids. The retained sequence is limited to the CDR3, 39 bases, with the frame set at the first base. In total, fewer than 750 healthy bone marrow donors made up the cohort. At the time of sampling, all cohort members were nominally healthy, though unrecorded immune exposures were likely present. The donor was CMV seropositive and belonged to the group of about 290 seropositive cohort members. Every donor gave a peripheral blood sample, and the peripheral blood mononuclear cells from that sample were used for TCR beta sequencing. The Qiagen DNeasy Blood Extraction Kit was used to extract genomic DNA from the blood cell samples. Points the paper makes about the study in general: A cluster of highly shared sequence variants was judged likely to represent a technical artifact of the sequencing pipeline. Roughly 15 rarely observed V segments, including chromosome 9 orphons, were excluded from the earlier analysis of several hundred of the donors because counts were too low. A later analysis reported that several top co-occurrence clusters appeared linked to parvovirus B19, influenza, CMV and Epstein-Barr virus. Because HLA typing was unavailable for some donors at each locus, only the typed subset was used in association tests. When HLA alleles, especially DR and DQ, strongly co-occurred, attributing TCR associations to individual alleles was difficult. A further reported finding was that TCR beta sequences accurately predicted the HLA-A and HLA-B alleles for most subjects in the first cohort. Specific HLA alleles were associated with 15,000 to 20,000 TCR beta sequences at a false discovery rate of 0.05 in a later analysis. Because the 87-base-pair reads could not distinguish some IMGT-functional V segments, including TRBV6-2 and TRBV6-3, those segments were excluded. A few of the identified cytomegalovirus-associated TCR beta chains were confirmed in vitro to be specific for cytomegalovirus antigens. The authors suggested that the approach could potentially be extended to other disease states and immunological phenotypes. In a later analysis, HLA-associated TCR beta chains showed more clonal expansion and lower generation probabilities than non-associated chains that were equally common. In both the original and validation cohorts, the classifier was reported to diagnose cytomegalovirus status with high specificity and sensitivity. According to a later analysis, most CMV-associated TCR beta chains appeared to be HLA-restricted, and the HLA associations seemed to be driven largely by CMV exposure. In a later genetic analysis, a missense DCLRE1C variant was associated with V-gene and J-gene trimming of TCR beta chains, and the association was replicated in an independent cohort. Only TCR beta chains were sequenced in this cohort, and the absence of alpha or paired-chain data limited detectable features. According to a later genetic analysis, donors in an Asian-associated ancestry cluster had fewer N-insertions in productive TCRs than the approximately 700-donor mean. Presence/absence analyses assumed roughly uniform sequencing depth across donors, an assumption that may not hold. Linkage disequilibrium might explain the correlated functional status among segregating V segments, but an unknown experimental factor could not be ruled out. The study gave a list of 150 to 200 TCR beta chains associated with cytomegalovirus. While some public TCRs were present in many individuals, most TCR sequences turned up only very rarely across donors. According to a later analysis, TCR association rates differed among HLA loci, with DRB1 alleles showing the most associated TCRs and HLA-C alleles showing the fewest. Broadly in line with IMGT annotations, most TCR beta V segments showed up in productive rearrangements about 87% or about 30% of the time in an earlier analysis of around 600 of the donors. The only immune exposure information available for the cohort was CMV serostatus.

In regard to this clone: It lacks a known antigen.

Libraries came from the immunoSEQ multiplex PCR assay. For the multiplex PCR, a mixture combining 60 forward primers for TCR Vbeta segments and 13 reverse primers for TCR Jbeta segments was used. The CDR3 region of rearranged TCR beta genes was amplified from genomic DNA by a multiplex PCR assay. The amplified TCR beta libraries were sequenced on the Illumina HiSeq System as 87-base-pair reads. On the authors' methods: A later analysis tallied around 80 million unique TCR beta chains across the 666 repertoires, and about 12 million of those chains were shared by two or more donors. To remove PCR and sequencing errors, raw reads were error-corrected and collapsed into unique sequences using a nearest-neighbor algorithm that merged closely related sequences. V, D and J gene segments were assigned by aligning CDR3 sequences to IMGT reference sequences. For a sequence to be retained, a match of at least six nucleotides was required to both a V gene segment and a J gene segment. A rearrangement was called productive if the CDR3 had no stop codons and remained in frame with V and J, and every other rearrangement was called non-productive. Following IMGT convention, CDR3 was defined as the stretch from the second conserved V-encoded cysteine to the conserved J-encoded phenylalanine. The earlier analysis of fewer than 750 of the donors excluded sequences that lacked an unambiguous match to a single V gene segment. In an earlier analysis of a few hundred of the donors, V segments were called functional above 56.7% productive rearrangements and were called segregating when the between-donor standard deviation exceeded 5%. A statistical classification framework was built for diagnosing cytomegalovirus status from the catalog of TCR beta chain sequences. In a later analysis, V and J genes were assigned by comparing TCR nucleotide sequences against IMGT/GENE-DB human TR gene sequences. A later analysis assigned CDR3 sequences and most-parsimonious VDJ recombination scenarios with the TCRdist pipeline. A later analysis defined each TCR beta chain by its CDR3 amino acid sequence plus V-gene family, and excluded reads lacking a unique V-gene family. A later analysis removed 600 or so highly shared, low-generation-probability nucleotide sequences to deal with suspected cross-contamination and a sequencing artifact. A later analysis calculated a clonal expansion index for each public chain from normalized within-repertoire ranks of inferred template counts. A later analysis computed generation probabilities with a VDJ recombination model fitted to out-of-frame rearrangements, and checked the results against IGoR. In a later analysis, hypergeometric tests were used to score TCR-TCR, TCR-HLA and TCR-CMV co-occurrence, with a repertoire-size bias correction applied to TCR pairs. To estimate false discovery rates, a later analysis permuted the HLA or CMV assignments 20 times. In a later analysis, co-occurring TCRs were grouped using DBSCAN, with TCRdist sequence similarity added in when clustering inside HLA-allele-positive subsets. For co-occurrence clustering, repertoires with fewer than 30,000 or more than 120,000 public chains were excluded, along with roughly 5 repertoires with anomalous nucleotide sharing. TCRdb stores this immuneACCESS table with in-frame sequences only. Part of the clones is absent; in the studies checked, under half of the shortfall reflects unresolved V genes, and no reason is known for the rest. From that table come the V and J calls and clone size; the DNA was used to work out D and trimming. The sample's table lists a count of 30,000 to 50,000 clones. The top ten clonotypes cover about 3% of the sample.

Sequencing input: PBMCs. The sequence joins TRBV11-3 to TRBJ1-2; too little of a D gene remains to name it. This clonotype was obtained from a woman in her twenties or thirties in good health and CMV-seropositive. The DNA sequence is given as TGTGCCAGCAGCATACAGAGTCGTCGGGGCTACACCTTC. It codes for CASSIQSRRGYTF.